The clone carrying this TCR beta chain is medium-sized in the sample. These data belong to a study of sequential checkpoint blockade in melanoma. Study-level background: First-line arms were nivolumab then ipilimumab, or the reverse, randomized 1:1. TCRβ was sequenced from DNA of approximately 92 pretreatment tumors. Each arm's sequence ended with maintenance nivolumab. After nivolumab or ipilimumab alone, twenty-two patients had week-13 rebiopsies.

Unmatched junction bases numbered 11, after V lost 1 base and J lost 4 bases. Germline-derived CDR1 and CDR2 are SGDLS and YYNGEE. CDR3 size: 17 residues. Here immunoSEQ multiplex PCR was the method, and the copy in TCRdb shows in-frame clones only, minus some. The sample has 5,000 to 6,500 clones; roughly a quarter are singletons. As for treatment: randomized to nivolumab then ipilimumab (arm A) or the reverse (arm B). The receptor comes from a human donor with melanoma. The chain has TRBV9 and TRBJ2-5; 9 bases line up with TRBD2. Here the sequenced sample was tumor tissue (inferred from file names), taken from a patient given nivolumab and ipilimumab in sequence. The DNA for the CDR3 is TGTGCCAGCAGCGTATTAGGGGGCGGGAGGGCCCCAGAGACCCAGTACTTC. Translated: CASSVLGGGRAPETQYF.